What follows is one T cell receptor (beta chain) and its context. The sample comes from a study of blood T cell repertoires in COVID-19. Across the whole study: In each case, the material was cDNA or gDNA derived from T cells, B-cell-depleted T cells, or PBMCs.

Trimming took 5 bases from V and 4 from J; bases not matched to a gene: 8. The CDR3 sequence is 15 residues long. Looked up from germline, CDR1 is SGHRS and CDR2 is YFSETQ. This study enrolled people aged 18 to 89 from about two dozen US geographic areas. Cohort assignment relied on participant-reported clinical history. Per the original data handling: Amplified reference gene primers provided the basis for estimating nucleated cell counts. Assay used: immunoSEQ multiplex PCR; TCRdb lists only in-frame clones, some missing. The DNA gave D and trimming, while V, J and clone size come from that table. The table shows around 300,000 clones, with around 90% occurring only once.

What was sequenced was PBMCs or T cells enriched from blood (not recorded which). The sequence was collected from a middle-aged woman who had recovered from COVID-19. The V and J genes are TRBV5-1 and TRBJ1-5; 8 nucleotides align to TRBD1. For the CDR3, the DNA is TGCGCCAGCAGGGGGGGACAGGACTTTAATCAGCCCCAGCATTTT. Translated: CASRGGQDFNQPQHF.